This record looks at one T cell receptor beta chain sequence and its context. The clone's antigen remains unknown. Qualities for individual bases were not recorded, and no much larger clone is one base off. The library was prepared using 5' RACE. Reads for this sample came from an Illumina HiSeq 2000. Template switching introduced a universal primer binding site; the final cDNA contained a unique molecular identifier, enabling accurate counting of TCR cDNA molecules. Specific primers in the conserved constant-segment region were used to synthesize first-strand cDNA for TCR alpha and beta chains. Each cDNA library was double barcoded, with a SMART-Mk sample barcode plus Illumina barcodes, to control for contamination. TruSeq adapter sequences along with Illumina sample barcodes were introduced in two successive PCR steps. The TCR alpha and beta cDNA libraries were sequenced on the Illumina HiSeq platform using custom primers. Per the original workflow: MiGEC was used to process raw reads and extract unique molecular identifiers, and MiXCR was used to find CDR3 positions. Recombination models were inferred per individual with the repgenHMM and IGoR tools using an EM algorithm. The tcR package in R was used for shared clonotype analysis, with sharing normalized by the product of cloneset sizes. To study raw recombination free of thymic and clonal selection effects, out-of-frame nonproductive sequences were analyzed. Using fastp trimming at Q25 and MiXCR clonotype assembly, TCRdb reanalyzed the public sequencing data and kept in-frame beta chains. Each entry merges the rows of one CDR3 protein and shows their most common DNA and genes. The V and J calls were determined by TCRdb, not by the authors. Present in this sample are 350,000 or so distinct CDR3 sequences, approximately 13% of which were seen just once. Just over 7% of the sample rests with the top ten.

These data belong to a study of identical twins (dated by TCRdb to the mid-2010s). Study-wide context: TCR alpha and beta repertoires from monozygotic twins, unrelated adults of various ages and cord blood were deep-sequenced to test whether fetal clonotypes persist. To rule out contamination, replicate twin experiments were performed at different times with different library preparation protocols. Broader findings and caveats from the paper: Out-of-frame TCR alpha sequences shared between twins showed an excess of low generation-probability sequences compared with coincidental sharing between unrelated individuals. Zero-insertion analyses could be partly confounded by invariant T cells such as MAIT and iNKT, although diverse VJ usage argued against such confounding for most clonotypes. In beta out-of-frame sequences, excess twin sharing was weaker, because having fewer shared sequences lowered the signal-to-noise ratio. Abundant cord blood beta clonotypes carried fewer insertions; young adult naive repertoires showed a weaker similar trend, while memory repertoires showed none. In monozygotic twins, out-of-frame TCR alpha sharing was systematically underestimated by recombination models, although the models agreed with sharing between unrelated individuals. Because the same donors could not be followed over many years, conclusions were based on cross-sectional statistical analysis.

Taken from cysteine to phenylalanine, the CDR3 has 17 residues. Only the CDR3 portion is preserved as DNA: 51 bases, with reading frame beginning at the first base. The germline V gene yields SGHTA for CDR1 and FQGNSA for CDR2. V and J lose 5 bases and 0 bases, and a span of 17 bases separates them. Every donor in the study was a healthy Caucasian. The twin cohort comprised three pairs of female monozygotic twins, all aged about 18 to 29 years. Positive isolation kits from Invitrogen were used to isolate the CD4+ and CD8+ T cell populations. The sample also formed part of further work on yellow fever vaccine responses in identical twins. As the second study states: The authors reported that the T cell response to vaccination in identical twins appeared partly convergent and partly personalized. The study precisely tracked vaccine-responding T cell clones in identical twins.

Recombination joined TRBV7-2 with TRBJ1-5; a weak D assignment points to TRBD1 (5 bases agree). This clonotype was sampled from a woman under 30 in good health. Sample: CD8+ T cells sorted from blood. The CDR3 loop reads CASSRDGLGYSNQPQHF. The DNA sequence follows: TGTGCCAGCAGCCGGGACGGACTGGGATATAGCAATCAGCCCCAGCATTTT.